This paragraph covers one T cell receptor beta chain sequence. Generated by immunoSEQ multiplex PCR, the TCRdb table keeps only in-frame clones and is missing some. The sample gives about 44,000 clones, 82% of which show up once; about 4% is in the top ten. The sample originates from a study of blood T cell repertoires in COVID-19. CDR3 length: 15 amino acids. CDR1 SGDLS and CDR2 YYNGEE come from the germline V gene. The J segment lost 7 bases and the V segment lost 3 bases, leaving 7 bases of the junction unmatched. Sequencing was performed on peripheral blood. The gene calls are TRBV9 and TRBJ2-3; 11 bases map to TRBD2. This receptor was identified in a woman between 70 and 85 years old with acute or convalescent COVID-19. The CDR3 bases are TGTGCCAGCAGCGCCTCACTAGCGGGAGAACATACGCAGTATTTT. Residues: CASSASLAGEHTQYF.